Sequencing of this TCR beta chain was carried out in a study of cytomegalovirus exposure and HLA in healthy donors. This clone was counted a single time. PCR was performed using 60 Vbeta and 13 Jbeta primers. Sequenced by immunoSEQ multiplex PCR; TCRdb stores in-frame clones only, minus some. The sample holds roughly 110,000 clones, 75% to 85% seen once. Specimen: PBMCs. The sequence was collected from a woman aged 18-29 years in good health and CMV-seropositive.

The CDR3 sequence is CASSLLPDEQYF. The CDR3 nucleotides are TGTGCCAGCAGCTTACTTCCAGACGAGCAGTACTTC. The chain employs TRBV7-9 and TRBJ2-7; D is undetermined. The germline V gene encodes CDR1 SEHNR and CDR2 FQNEAQ (reference sequence). The V end lost 2 bases, the J end lost 5 bases, and 7 bases lay between the germline ends. CDR3 size: 12 residues. The full variable domain, in which reference TRBV7-9 and TRBJ2-7 provide the parts outside the CDR3, is DTGVSQNPRHKITKRGQNVTFRCDPISEHNRLYWYRQTLGQGPEFLTYFQNEAQLEKSRLLSDRFSAERPKGSFSTLEIQRTEQGDSAMYLCASSLLPDEQYFGPGTRLTVT.